This entry lists 27 T cell receptor beta chains sequenced from one sample in a study of early T cells in non-severe SARS-CoV-2 infection. TCRdb re-analysed the 5' RACE reads in MiXCR, keeping a single row per CDR3 protein. Of 35,000 to 40,000 distinct CDR3 sequences in the sample, 5% to 6.5% are singletons; the top ten hold 25% to 30%. The specimen sequenced was whole blood. Source of these receptors: an adult who was a healthcare worker with PCR-confirmed SARS-CoV-2 infection or an uninfected control (not recorded which).

Ten or more counts support this clonotype. The CDR3 DNA reads TGTGCCAGCAGCTCCCAGCCCCCGGGACAGGGGGAGACCCAGTACTTC. Encoded protein: CASSSQPPGQGETQYF. The chain couples TRBV12-3 or TRBV12-4 to TRBJ2-5; 10 bases agree with TRBD1. V was clipped by 6 bases and J by 5 bases; unmatched bases: 12. This CDR3 has 16 residues.

This clonotype came up many times. This chain connects TRBV6-2 or TRBV6-3 to TRBJ2-2, with 9 bases matching TRBD1. Unmatched junction bases numbered 16, after V lost 10 bases and J lost 4 bases. The CDR3 consists of 17 residues. CDR1 and CDR2 from the germline V gene are MNHEY and SVGEGT. The CDR3 DNA follows: TGTGCCACAGCACCCTATAAGGGACAGGGAGCCACCGGGGAGCTGTTTTTT. Its translation is CATAPYKGQGATGELFF.

In its sample, this clonotype was seen many times. This sequence joins TRBV20-1 and TRBJ2-3; D call uncertain. This CDR3 has 12 residues. V lost 5 bases, J lost 1 base, and 7 bases lay in between. Germline CDR1 DFQATT, CDR2 SNEGSKA (reference sequence). The CDR3 DNA follows: TGCAGTGCTTACAAGGGCACAGATACGCAGTATTTT. This translates into CSAYKGTDTQYF.

This chain connects TRBV6-5 to TRBJ1-1; D is ambiguous. This CDR3 contains 15 residues. Trimming cost V 0 bases and J 1 base, with 9 bases left between them. Looked up from germline, CDR1 is MNHEY and CDR2 is SVGAGI. The CDR3 DNA sequence: TGTGCCAGCAGTTACTCTAGGTCGGGGAACACTGAAGCTTTCTTT. It translates to CASSYSRSGNTEAFF.

This clonotype was detected ten times or more. The rearrangement uses TRBV19 and TRBJ2-5; no clear D gene. Germline CDR1 reads LNHDA; CDR2 reads SQIVND (reference sequence). The CDR3 consists of 15 residues. Trimming removed 1 base at V and 5 bases at J, with 14 bases between. The CDR3 sequence: CASSIGAAVVETQYF. CDR3 in DNA: TGTGCCAGTAGTATAGGGGCTGCCGTGGTGGAGACCCAGTACTTC.

With regard to this clonotype: Sequence at one end of the junction differs from germline and may be a read error. The V gene is TRBV27, the J gene TRBJ2-1; possible D gene TRBD1, 6 bases. The CDR3 extends over 12 amino acids. The germline CDR1 and CDR2 sequences are MNHEY and SMNVEV (reference sequence). The CDR3: CASSSPDSERFF. The CDR3 DNA sequence: TGTGCCAGCAGTTCACCGGACAGTGAGCGGTTCTTC.

This clonotype was found a few times. This chain connects TRBV12-3 or TRBV12-4 to TRBJ2-1; TRBD2 matches 11 bases. The CDR3 contains 15 residues. J lost 5 bases, V lost 6 bases, and 6 bases had no gene match. This chain's CDR3 is CASSRSGRVDNEQFF. CDR3 nucleotides: TGTGCCAGCAGCCGTAGCGGGAGGGTCGACAATGAGCAGTTCTTC.

The chain couples TRBV28 to TRBJ2-5, with TRBD2 as a possible D gene (6 bases). V was shortened by 6 bases and J by 8 bases, with 13 bases between the two germline ends. The CDR3 is 12 residues long. Germline lookup yields CDR1 MDHEN and CDR2 SYDVKM. CDR3 protein: CASRLVAGTQYF. Written as DNA, the CDR3 is TGTGCCAGCAGATTAGTGGCGGGAACCCAGTACTTC.

This clonotype has more than one count but fewer than ten. The V and J genes are TRBV20-1 and TRBJ2-7; 7 nucleotides align to TRBD2. This CDR3 is 13 amino acids long. V lost 6 bases to trimming and J lost 5 bases; unmatched junction nucleotides: 10. Germline V gives CDR1 DFQATT, CDR2 SNEGSKA (reference sequence). The CDR3 loop is CSAGPAGPNEQYF. The CDR3 nucleotides are TGCAGTGCCGGGCCAGCGGGACCCAACGAGCAGTACTTC.

This clonotype was found many times. The rearrangement joins TRBV7-2 to TRBJ2-3; TRBD2 matches 8 bases. The CDR3 extends over 18 amino acids. V trimming: 5 bases; J trimming: 3 bases; junction bases outside the gene matches: 16. Germline V gives CDR1 SGHTA, CDR2 FQGNSA. The CDR3 loop is CASSAQLLRGGPTDTQYF. The CDR3 nucleotides read TGTGCCAGCAGCGCTCAACTCCTACGGGGGGGCCCGACAGATACGCAGTATTTT. Supplemented by reference TRBV7-2 and TRBJ2-3, the full variable domain reads GAGVSQSPSNKVTEKGKDVELRCDPISGHTALYWYRQSLGQGLEFLIYFQGNSAPDKSGLPSDRFSAERTGGSVSTLTIQRTQQEDSAVYLCASSAQLLRGGPTDTQYFGPGTRLTVL.

This clonotype was found a few times. The chain couples TRBV5-4 to TRBJ2-4, with TRBD1 matching over 7 bases. V trimming: 4 bases; J trimming: 8 bases; junction bases outside the gene matches: 9. The CDR3 runs 14 residues. Germline-derived CDR1 and CDR2 are SGHNT and YYREEE (reference sequence). This CDR3 is CASSRDRMADIQYF. The CDR3 DNA reads TGTGCCAGCAGCCGGGACAGAATGGCGGACATTCAGTACTTC.

This clonotype was found many times. The CDR3: CSASSGTDSNQPQHF. CDR3 in DNA: TGCAGTGCTAGTTCCGGGACCGATAGCAATCAGCCCCAGCATTTT. J is TRBJ1-5 and V is TRBV20-1; D possibly corresponds to TRBD1 (5 bases). This CDR3 spans 15 amino acids. V lost 3 bases, J lost 0 bases, and 12 bases lay in between. The germline CDR1 and CDR2 sequences are DFQATT and SNEGSKA (reference sequence).

This clonotype was counted ten times or more. The chain links TRBV7-6 to TRBJ1-1; D not resolved. Trimming took off 1 base at V and 7 bases at J, with 4 bases between the two ends. Germline CDR1 and CDR2: SGHVS and FNYEAQ. CDR3 size: 11 residues. This CDR3 is CASSLEGEAFF. The CDR3 region has the DNA TGTGCCAGCAGCTTAGAGGGTGAAGCTTTCTTT.

Of note for this clonotype: A junction end diverges from the germline sequence, so it may reflect a read error. The chain links TRBV5-6 to TRBJ1-2, with 9 bases lining up with TRBD1. CDR1 is SGHDT and CDR2 is YYEEEE in the germline V gene. This CDR3 has 16 residues. CDR3 protein: CASSSRTRDRVRGYAF. CDR3 sequence (DNA): TGTGCCAGCAGCAGTAGAACGAGGGACAGGGTGCGTGGCTACGCCTTC.

The rearrangement joins TRBV7-2 to TRBJ2-3; D uncertain. Trimming removed 4 bases from V and 2 bases from J, with 4 bases in between. Germline values: CDR1 SGHTA, CDR2 FQGNSA. There are 12 residues in the CDR3. CDR3 amino acids: CASSSYTDTQYF. DNA of the CDR3: TGTGCCAGCAGCTCTTACACAGATACGCAGTATTTT.

This chain uses TRBV6-2 or TRBV6-3 with TRBJ1-2; D remains ambiguous. Germline lookup yields CDR1 MNHEY and CDR2 SVGEGT. The CDR3 is 13 residues long. Trimming removed 2 bases at V and 7 bases at J, with 11 bases between. CDR3 in amino acids: CASSYMALGGYTF. In DNA form, the CDR3 reads TGTGCCAGCAGTTACATGGCGTTAGGTGGCTACACCTTC.

This clonotype was recorded at least ten times. The V gene is TRBV30, the J gene TRBJ2-7; D unclear. Trimming removed 5 bases at V and 3 bases at J, with 5 bases between. CDR1 is GTSNPN and CDR2 is SVGIG in the germline V gene (reference sequence). This CDR3 spans 10 amino acids. As DNA, the CDR3 is TGTGCCTGGGGGAACTACGAGCAGTACTTC. This codes for CAWGNYEQYF.

This clonotype was observed many times. The chain has TRBV28 and TRBJ1-6; D may be TRBD1 (6 bases). The germline gives CDR1 MDHEN, CDR2 SYDVKM. This CDR3 region has 14 residues. The germline V and J ends were trimmed by 8 bases and 3 bases, with 11 bases remaining between them. Written as DNA, the CDR3 is TGTGCCAGCCTTGACAGGAACTATAATTCACCCCTCCACTTT. This translates into CASLDRNYNSPLHF. The complete variable domain, with remaining parts taken from reference TRBV28 and TRBJ1-6, reads DVKVTQSSRYLVKRTGEKVFLECVQDMDHENMFWYRQDPGLGLRLIYFSYDVKMKEKGDIPEGYSVSREKKERFSLILESASTNQTSMYLCASLDRNYNSPLHFGNGTRLTVT.

This clonotype was seen a handful of times. J is TRBJ2-3 and V is TRBV3-1; 7 nucleotides align to TRBD1. The CDR3 has 13 residues. V shed 4 bases and J 4 bases; nucleotides not matched to a gene: 2. The germline V gene encodes CDR1 LGHDT and CDR2 YNNKEL (reference sequence). CDR3 region: CASSRQGADTQYF. The CDR3 DNA reads as TGTGCCAGCAGCCGGCAGGGGGCAGATACGCAGTATTTT.

J is TRBJ2-7 and V is TRBV12-5, with D possibly being TRBD1 (6 bases). CDR1 LGHNT and CDR2 FRNRAP come from the germline V gene. This CDR3 comprises 13 residues. The V end lost 1 base, the J end lost 4 bases, and 8 bases lay between the germline ends. The CDR3 DNA reads as TGTGCTAGTGGTTTGGATCAGGGGTACGAGCAGTACTTC. As protein: CASGLDQGYEQYF.

This clonotype was counted between two and nine times. The chain combines TRBV7-9 with TRBJ1-5; the D is unclear. Germline values: CDR1 SEHNR, CDR2 FQNEAQ (reference sequence). The V and J ends lost 1 base and 7 bases respectively, with 14 bases between them. The CDR3 covers 15 residues. CDR3 coding DNA: TGTGCCAGCAGCTTAGGACACTTCGAGGGACAGCCCCAGCATTTT. Protein product: CASSLGHFEGQPQHF. Variable domain in full (rest from reference TRBV7-9 and TRBJ1-5): DTGVSQNPRHKITKRGQNVTFRCDPISEHNRLYWYRQTLGQGPEFLTYFQNEAQLEKSRLLSDRFSAERPKGSFSTLEIQRTEQGDSAMYLCASSLGHFEGQPQHFGDGTRLSIL.

V and J are TRBV5-1 and TRBJ1-3; possible D gene TRBD1, 5 bases. Germline V gives CDR1 SGHRS, CDR2 YFSETQ. With 4 bases removed from V and 4 bases from J, the gap between germline ends came to 12 bases. The CDR3 length is 14 residues. This CDR3 reads CASSAQGFGNTIYF. CDR3 DNA sequence: TGCGCCAGCAGCGCGCAGGGTTTCGGAAACACCATATATTTT.

This clonotype was detected ten times or more. The chain employs TRBV6-5 and TRBJ2-7, with TRBD1 matching over 10 bases. The CDR3 runs to 15 residues. Trimming cost V 5 bases and J 4 bases; bases outside gene matches: 8. Germline V lookup: CDR1 MNHEY, CDR2 SVGAGI. The CDR3 DNA sequence: TGTGCCAGCAGTAAGCCGGGACAGGGGTCGTACGAGCAGTACTTC. Its protein product is CASSKPGQGSYEQYF.

This clonotype was counted at least ten times. The chain is built from TRBV6-2 or TRBV6-3 and TRBJ1-5; D is possibly TRBD1 (5 bases). Trimming left V 0 bases short and J 8 bases short, with 17 bases between. The CDR3 spans 16 residues. Germline V gene sequence: CDR1 MNHEY, CDR2 SVGEGT. The CDR3 loop is CASSYSISVPGKPQHF. CDR3 DNA: TGTGCCAGCAGTTACTCGATCTCGGTCCCAGGGAAGCCCCAGCATTTT.

In this sample, this clonotype turned up a few times. A much larger clonotype is one base distant, so this may be a read error. Here the CDR3 reads CVSSYLAGIEQYF. DNA of the CDR3: TGTGTCAGCAGTTACCTAGCGGGGATCGAGCAGTACTTC. The genes are TRBV6-2 or TRBV6-3 and TRBJ2-7; 9 bases map to TRBD2. The germline gives CDR1 MNHEY, CDR2 SVGEGT. The CDR3 runs to 13 residues.

This clonotype was detected many times. V and J are TRBV19 and TRBJ2-3; perhaps D is TRBD1 or TRBD2 (6 bases each). The CDR3 has 14 amino acids. Deletions cut 10 bases from V and 2 bases from J, with 16 bases between. The germline gives CDR1 LNHDA, CDR2 SQIVND (reference sequence). The CDR3 reads CATTQGTFTDTQYF. CDR3 coding DNA: TGTGCCACCACCCAGGGGACTTTCACAGATACGCAGTATTTT.

This clonotype was observed a handful of times. The chain combines TRBV3-1 with TRBJ2-5; 10 positions agree with TRBD2. This CDR3 has 14 amino acids. Trimming cost V 4 bases and J 4 bases; bases outside gene matches: 3. From germline, CDR1 is LGHDT and CDR2 YNNKEL (reference sequence). The chain's CDR3 is CASSRRLAGETQYF. CDR3 nucleotides: TGTGCCAGCAGCCGAAGACTAGCGGGAGAGACCCAGTACTTC.